The rows below give T cell receptor beta chains drawn from one sample of a study of human T cells and chemical hapten exposure. Each CDR3 protein gets one entry after TCRdb re-called the RACE reads with MiXCR. The sample holds about 380,000 distinct CDR3 sequences, about 6% seen once. Sequenced material: whole blood, taken in connection with sensitization to the hapten diphenylcyclopropenone (DPC). These receptors were collected from a woman between 18 and 29 years old with alopecia areata. Some clones in this sample may be carry-over from other donors' samples. CDR3s include the opening cysteine and the closing phenylalanine or tryptophan. A D gene is named only where the DNA matches it firmly. Clone size is shown for a subset of rows, as once, few, many or a class of expanded clone.

TRBD1	TRBV5-6	few	TRBJ1-6	CASSGRQGAYNSPLHF	TGTGCCAGCAGCGGAAGACAGGGGGCCTATAATTCACCCCTCCACTTT
TRBD1	TRBV5-1	many	TRBJ2-5	CASSFPTGKGWSETQYF	TGCGCCAGCAGCTTCCCGACAGGGAAAGGTTGGTCGGAGACCCAGTACTTC
NA	TRBV7-2	NA	TRBJ2-3	CASSLLKERGDTQYF	TGTGCCAGCAGCTTACTCAAGGAGCGTGGAGATACGCAGTATTTT
NA	TRBV3-1	NA	TRBJ1-2	CASSQAESANYGYTF	TGTGCCAGCAGCCAAGCGGAATCAGCTAACTATGGCTACACCTTC
TRBD1	TRBV20-1	many	TRBJ1-2	CSAGTGESGYTF	TGCAGTGCTGGGACAGGGGAGTCTGGCTACACCTTC
TRBD1	TRBV7-9	few	TRBJ2-1	CASSLQGAGEQFF	TGTGCCAGCAGCTTACAGGGGGCTGGTGAGCAGTTCTTC
TRBD1	TRBV6-1	few	TRBJ2-5	CASSSSDRGQETQYF	TGTGCCAGCAGTTCCTCCGACAGGGGACAAGAGACCCAGTACTTC
NA	TRBV4-3	few	TRBJ2-3	CASSQGTSLSTDTQYF	TGCGCCAGCAGCCAAGGAACTAGCCTGAGCACAGATACGCAGTATTTT
NA	TRBV27	NA	TRBJ2-3	CASSFLLRGARYRSTDTQYF	TGTGCCAGCAGTTTTCTTCTGCGCGGGGCTAGATATAGAAGCACAGATACGCAGTATTTT
NA	TRBV3-1	NA	TRBJ2-1	CASSQDRPRVF	TGTGCCAGCAGCCAAGATAGACCCCGGGTCTTC
TRBD2	TRBV14	many	TRBJ2-1	CASSQVSGGGNEQFF	TGTGCCAGCAGCCAAGTCAGCGGGGGAGGAAATGAGCAGTTCTTC
TRBD1	TRBV5-6	NA	TRBJ1-5	CASSLARGLGQPQHF	TGTGCCAGCAGCTTGGCCAGGGGGCTAGGTCAGCCCCAGCATTTT
NA	TRBV11-2	few	TRBJ1-1	CASSQWEDTEAFF	TGTGCCAGCAGCCAGTGGGAGGACACTGAAGCTTTCTTT
TRBD2	TRBV11-2	NA	TRBJ2-2	CASSWRLAALNTGELFF	TGTGCCAGCAGTTGGAGACTAGCGGCATTGAACACCGGGGAGCTGTTTTTT
NA	TRBV20-1	many	TRBJ2-3	CSASLSVTDTQYF	TGCAGTGCTAGTCTGTCAGTCACAGATACGCAGTATTTT
TRBD1	TRBV20-1	many	TRBJ2-7	CMSGQGNEQYF	TGCATGTCCGGACAGGGAAACGAGCAGTACTTC
NA	TRBV7-9	NA	TRBJ1-1	CASRLQESIEAFF	TGTGCCAGCAGGTTGCAAGAGAGCATTGAAGCTTTCTTT
NA	TRBV6-6	many	TRBJ1-2	CASSYPGQNYGYTF	TGTGCCAGCAGTTACCCCGGACAGAACTATGGCTACACCTTC
NA	TRBV12-3/TRBV12-4	many	TRBJ1-2	CASSFGNSYGYTF	TGTGCCAGCAGTTTTGGTAACTCCTATGGCTACACCTTC
TRBD1	TRBV5-4	few	TRBJ1-4	CASSTNRGLNEKLFF	TGTGCCAGCAGCACTAACAGGGGACTTAATGAAAAACTGTTTTTT
NA	TRBV29-1	many	TRBJ1-1	CSVEGSGSTEAFF	TGCAGCGTTGAAGGTTCAGGGAGCACTGAAGCTTTCTTT
NA	TRBV6-2/TRBV6-3	NA	TRBJ2-5	CASSFISSETQYF	TGTGCCAGCAGTTTTATAAGCTCAGAGACCCAGTACTTC
TRBD1	TRBV5-1	many	TRBJ1-6	CASRRDRGNSPLHF	TGCGCCAGCCGCCGGGACAGGGGCAATTCACCCCTCCACTTT
NA	TRBV27	many	TRBJ2-7	CASSLFHRAGDEQYF	TGTGCCAGCAGTTTATTCCACAGGGCGGGCGACGAGCAGTACTTC
NA	TRBV25-1	NA	TRBJ1-4	CASSEYRAPQTVGKLFF	TGTGCCAGCAGTGAATATCGAGCCCCACAGACCGTCGGAAAACTGTTTTTT
NA	TRBV20-1	few	TRBJ2-7	CSASSRGGNEQYF	TGCAGTGCTAGTAGCAGGGGCGGGAACGAGCAGTACTTC
NA	TRBV7-2	many	TRBJ2-4	CASSPGTPGNIQYF	TGTGCCAGCAGCCCCGGGACCCCGGGAAACATTCAGTACTTC
TRBD2	TRBV5-1	NA	TRBJ2-3	CASSLEPAGGEDTQYF	TGCGCCAGCAGCTTGGAACCAGCGGGGGGGGAAGATACGCAGTATTTT
NA	TRBV20-1	many	TRBJ2-1	CSAPTAPRGGNEQFF	TGCAGTGCTCCTACGGCCCCCCGGGGAGGCAATGAGCAGTTCTTC
TRBD2	TRBV27	NA	TRBJ2-5	CASSLSLAGNDQETQYF	TGTGCCAGCAGTTTATCCTTAGCGGGGAACGATCAAGAGACCCAGTACTTC
NA	TRBV6-4	NA	TRBJ2-2	CASSVQAEFTGELFF	TGTGCCAGCAGCGTACAGGCTGAGTTCACCGGGGAGCTGTTTTTT
NA	TRBV7-9	NA	TRBJ2-7	CASSLKNWDEQYF	TGTGCCAGCAGCCTAAAGAACTGGGACGAGCAGTACTTC
NA	TRBV2	NA	TRBJ2-2	CASSDQGMDTGELFF	TGTGCCAGCAGTGACCAGGGCATGGACACCGGGGAGCTGTTTTTT
NA	TRBV20-1	few	TRBJ1-4	CSAEDSYATNEKLFF	TGCAGTGCGGAGGACAGCTATGCAACTAATGAAAAACTGTTTTTT
NA	TRBV5-1	few	TRBJ1-1	CASSLAAGLSDEAFF	TGCGCCAGCAGCTTGGCGGCGGGCCTATCTGATGAAGCTTTCTTT
TRBD1	TRBV6-2/TRBV6-3	many	TRBJ1-1	CASSYPRTGGFSTEAFF	TGTGCCAGCAGTTACCCCCGGACAGGGGGCTTTAGCACTGAAGCTTTCTTT
NA	TRBV20-1	many	TRBJ1-6	CSAPPPAGGNSPLHF	TGCAGTGCTCCCCCGCCGGCCGGGGGAAATTCACCCCTCCACTTT
NA	TRBV29-1	many	TRBJ2-5	CSVEEGSGETQYF	TGCAGCGTTGAAGAGGGCTCTGGAGAGACCCAGTACTTC
NA	TRBV2	many	TRBJ1-5	CASSGGVQPQHF	TGTGCCAGCAGTGGGGGAGTGCAGCCCCAGCATTTT
TRBD2	TRBV7-2	many	TRBJ2-3	CASSLNPSGNTDTQYF	TGTGCCAGCAGCCTTAATCCTAGCGGAAACACAGATACGCAGTATTTT
NA	TRBV11-2	many	TRBJ1-1	CASSLYPGEGTEAFF	TGTGCCAGCAGCTTATATCCAGGGGAGGGAACTGAAGCTTTCTTT
NA	TRBV5-1	many	TRBJ2-7	CASSIDRVGNEQYF	TGCGCCAGCAGCATCGACCGGGTCGGTAACGAGCAGTACTTC
NA	TRBV7-2	many	TRBJ1-4	CASSSTGDGGEKLFF	TGTGCCAGCAGCTCTACCGGGGACGGGGGTGAAAAACTGTTTTTT
NA	TRBV25-1	few	TRBJ1-2	CASSDSTSYYGYTF	TGTGCCAGCAGTGATTCCACAAGCTACTATGGCTACACCTTC
NA	TRBV3-1	many	TRBJ2-3	CASSQARFLAYPDTQYF	TGTGCCAGCAGCCAAGCTCGTTTTCTAGCGTACCCAGATACGCAGTATTTT
NA	TRBV5-5	few	TRBJ2-3	CASSLEPGSFTQYF	TGTGCCAGCAGCTTGGAGCCCGGTTCTTTCACGCAGTATTTT
NA	TRBV20-1	few	TRBJ1-4	CSARDTGIPGEKLFF	TGCAGTGCTAGAGATACAGGGATCCCAGGGGAAAAACTGTTTTTT
NA	TRBV7-9	NA	TRBJ2-2	CASSLGPVGTGELFF	TGTGCCAGCAGCTTAGGGCCGGTTGGCACCGGGGAGCTGTTTTTT
NA	TRBV6-2/TRBV6-3	NA	TRBJ2-5	CASSYSTAGAYQENQYF	TGTGCCAGCAGTTACTCGACTGCGGGGGCCTATCAAGAGAACCAGTACTTC
NA	TRBV4-3	NA	TRBJ2-3	CASSQPGPADTQYF	TGCGCCAGCAGCCAACCTGGCCCCGCAGATACGCAGTATTTT
NA	TRBV6-5	NA	TRBJ2-3	CASRAWADSTDTQYF	TGTGCCAGCAGGGCATGGGCAGATAGCACAGATACGCAGTATTTT
TRBD1	TRBV6-1	few	TRBJ2-7	CASSRQGRYEQYF	TGTGCCAGCAGTAGACAGGGGAGGTACGAGCAGTACTTC
NA	TRBV2	few	TRBJ1-1	CASSSSGTKVNTEAFF	TGTGCCAGCAGTTCATCCGGGACTAAGGTGAACACTGAAGCTTTCTTT
TRBD2	TRBV20-1	few	TRBJ2-7	CSAIPSGPYEQYF	TGCAGTGCTATCCCTAGCGGACCCTACGAGCAGTACTTC
NA	TRBV6-2/TRBV6-3	NA	TRBJ2-2	CASSPSGDSLYTGELFF	TGTGCCAGCAGTCCTAGTGGGGACTCGCTATATACCGGGGAGCTGTTTTTT